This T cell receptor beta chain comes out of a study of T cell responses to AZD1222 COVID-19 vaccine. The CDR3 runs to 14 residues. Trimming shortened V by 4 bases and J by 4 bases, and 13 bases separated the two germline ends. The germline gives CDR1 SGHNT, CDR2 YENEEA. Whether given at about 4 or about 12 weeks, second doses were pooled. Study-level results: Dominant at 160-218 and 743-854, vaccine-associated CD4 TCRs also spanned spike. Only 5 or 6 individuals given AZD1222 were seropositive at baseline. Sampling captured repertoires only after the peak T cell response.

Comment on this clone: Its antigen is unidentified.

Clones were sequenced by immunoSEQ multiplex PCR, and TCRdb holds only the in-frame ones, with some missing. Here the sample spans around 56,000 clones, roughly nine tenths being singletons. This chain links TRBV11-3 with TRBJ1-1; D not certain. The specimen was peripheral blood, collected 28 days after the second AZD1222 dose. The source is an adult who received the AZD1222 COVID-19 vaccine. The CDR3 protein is CASSSRPPGTEAFF. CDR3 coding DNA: TGTGCCAGCAGCTCCCGGCCCCCAGGCACTGAAGCTTTCTTT.